This TCR beta chain was obtained from a study of CD8 T cells in ankylosing spondylitis. Study-level findings and limits: Certain motif variants had earlier appeared in reactive arthritis synovial fluid and blood.

About this clonotype itself: Its antigen is still unknown.

TCRdb independently ran MiXCR on the 5' RACE reads; one entry per CDR3 protein. The sample carries hundreds of thousands of distinct CDR3 sequences, more than 20% recorded once. The source is a female donor with ankylosing spondylitis or in good health (not recorded which). The sample consisted of blood, either unsorted or a sorted T cell fraction (not recorded which).

Here the CDR3 reads CASSQVASGGTYEQYF. CDR3 in DNA: TGCGCCAGCAGCCAAGTGGCCAGCGGGGGAACCTACGAGCAGTACTTC. The V gene is TRBV4-3, the J gene TRBJ2-7; 8 bases map to TRBD2. The CDR3 sequence is 16 residues long. After removal of 1 base from V and 2 bases from J, the junction contained 7 bases not matched to a gene. The germline V gene encodes CDR1 LGHNA and CDR2 YSLEER.